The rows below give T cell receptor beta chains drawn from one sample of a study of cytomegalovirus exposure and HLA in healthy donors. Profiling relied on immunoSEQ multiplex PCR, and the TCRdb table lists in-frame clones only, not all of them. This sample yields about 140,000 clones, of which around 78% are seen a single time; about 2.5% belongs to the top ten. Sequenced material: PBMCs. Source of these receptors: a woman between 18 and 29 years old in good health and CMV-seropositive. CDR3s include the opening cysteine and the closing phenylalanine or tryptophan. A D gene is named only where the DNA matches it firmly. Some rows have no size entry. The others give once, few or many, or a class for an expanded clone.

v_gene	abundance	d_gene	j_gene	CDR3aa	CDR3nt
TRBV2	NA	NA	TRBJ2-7	CASRKDGNRLGEQYF	TGTGCCAGCAGGAAAGATGGGAACAGGCTCGGCGAGCAGTACTTC
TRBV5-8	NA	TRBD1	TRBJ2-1	CASSLGTGGHNEQFF	TGTGCCAGCAGCTTGGGGACAGGGGGTCACAATGAGCAGTTCTTC
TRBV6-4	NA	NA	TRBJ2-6	CASSPDSDPGANVLTF	TGTGCCAGCAGTCCCGACAGCGACCCTGGGGCCAACGTCCTGACTTTC
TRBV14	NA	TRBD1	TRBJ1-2	CASSPGGSSYGYTF	TGTGCCAGCAGCCCAGGGGGTAGTTCATATGGCTACACCTTC
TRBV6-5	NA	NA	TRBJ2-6	CASKKTVSGANVLTF	TGTGCCAGCAAAAAAACAGTGTCTGGGGCCAACGTCCTGACTTTC
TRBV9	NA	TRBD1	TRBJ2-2	CASSVRQGAGELFF	TGTGCCAGCAGCGTACGACAGGGAGCCGGGGAGCTGTTTTTT
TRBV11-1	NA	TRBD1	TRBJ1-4	CASSLKDRGRFEKLFF	TGTGCCAGCAGCCTCAAAGACAGGGGGCGGTTTGAAAAACTGTTTTTT
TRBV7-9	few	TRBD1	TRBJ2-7	CASSLRGTGSYEQYF	TGTGCCAGCAGCCTACGGGGGACAGGCTCCTACGAGCAGTACTTC
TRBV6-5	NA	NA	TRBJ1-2	CASTLQGNYGYTF	TGTGCCAGCACATTACAGGGTAACTATGGCTACACCTTC
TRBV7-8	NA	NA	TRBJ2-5	CASSLGGQQLQETQYF	TGTGCCAGCAGCTTAGGAGGCCAGCAACTCCAAGAGACCCAGTACTTC
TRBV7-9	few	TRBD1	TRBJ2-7	CSSSLAIGDRGYEQYF	TGTTCCAGCAGCTTAGCAATTGGGGACAGGGGCTACGAGCAGTACTTC
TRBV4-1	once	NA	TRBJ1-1	CASSPARGFTEAFF	TGCGCCAGCAGCCCAGCCAGGGGATTTACTGAAGCTTTCTTT
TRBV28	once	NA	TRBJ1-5	CASSLDVLGLREPQHF	TGTGCCAGCAGTCTAGACGTGCTAGGGCTCAGGGAGCCCCAGCATTTT
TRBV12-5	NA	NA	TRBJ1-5	CASGSGRSLNSNQPQHF	TGTGCTAGTGGTTCTGGAAGGAGTTTGAATAGCAATCAGCCCCAGCATTTT
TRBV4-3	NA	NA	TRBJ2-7	CASSQTYFQDSLNEQYF	TGCGCCAGCAGCCAGACCTACTTCCAGGACAGCCTTAATGAGCAGTACTTC
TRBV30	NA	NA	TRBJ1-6	CAWSVPGLVNSPLHF	TGTGCCTGGAGTGTACCAGGGCTCGTTAATTCACCCCTCCACTTT
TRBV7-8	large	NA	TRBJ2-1	CASSLTSEQFF	TGTGCCAGCAGCTTAACTTCCGAGCAGTTCTTC